The clone carrying this TCR beta chain was counted at least ten times. Its target is not known. This CDR3 has 14 residues. Per the germline V gene, CDR1 is SGHVS and CDR2 is FQNEAQ. Trimming took off 1 base at V and 4 bases at J, with 8 bases between the two ends. TCRdb itself ran the reads through MiXCR, one entry per CDR3 protein. The data hold about 680,000 distinct CDR3 sequences, with approximately 24% observed a single time. This record comes from a study of T cell repertoires in cytomegalovirus infection. Findings and caveats of the study: There were HLA-C-restricted CMV-specific TCR beta clonotypes dominating the ex vivo response. Adding up the frequency of public TCR beta families identified people who carried CMV plus the relevant HLA.

The sequence derives from a human donor in good health (CMV status not recorded). Some clones in this sample may be carry-over from other donors' samples. Specimen: CD8+ T cells from PBMCs. V usage is TRBV7-8 and J usage is TRBJ2-1; the D is unclear. In nucleotides, the CDR3 is TGTGCCAGCAGCTTAGACCCCAGTTACAATGAGCAGTTCTTC. Its protein is CASSLDPSYNEQFF.